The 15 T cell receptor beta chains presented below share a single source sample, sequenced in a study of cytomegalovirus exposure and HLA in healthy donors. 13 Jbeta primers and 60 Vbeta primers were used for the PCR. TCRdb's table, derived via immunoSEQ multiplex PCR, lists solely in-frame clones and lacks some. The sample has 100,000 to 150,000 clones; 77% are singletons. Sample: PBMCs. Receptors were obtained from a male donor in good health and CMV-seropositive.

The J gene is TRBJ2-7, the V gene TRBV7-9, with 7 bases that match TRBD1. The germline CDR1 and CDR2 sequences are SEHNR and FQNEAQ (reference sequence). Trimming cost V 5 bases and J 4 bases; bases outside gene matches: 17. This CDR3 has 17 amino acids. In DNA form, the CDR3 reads TGTGCCAGCAGCCCCTTACAGGGGTCCTCCAGACAATACGAGCAGTACTTC. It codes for CASSPLQGSSRQYEQYF.

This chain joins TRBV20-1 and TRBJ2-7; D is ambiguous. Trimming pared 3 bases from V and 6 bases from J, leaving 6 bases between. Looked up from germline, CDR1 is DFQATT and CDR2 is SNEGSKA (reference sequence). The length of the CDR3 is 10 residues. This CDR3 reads CSARRSEQYF. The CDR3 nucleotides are TGCAGTGCTAGGAGATCCGAGCAGTACTTC.

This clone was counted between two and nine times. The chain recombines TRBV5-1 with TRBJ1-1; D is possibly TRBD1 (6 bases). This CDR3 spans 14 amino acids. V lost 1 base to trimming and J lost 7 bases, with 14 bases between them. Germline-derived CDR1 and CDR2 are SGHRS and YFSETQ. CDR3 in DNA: TGCGCCAGCAGCTTGCGGGGGGCAGTAGGTGAAGCTTTCTTT. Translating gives CASSLRGAVGEAFF.

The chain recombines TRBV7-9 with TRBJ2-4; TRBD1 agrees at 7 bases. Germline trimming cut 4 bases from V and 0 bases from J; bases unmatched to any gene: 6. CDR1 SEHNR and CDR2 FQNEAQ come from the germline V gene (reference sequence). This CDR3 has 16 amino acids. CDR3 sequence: CASSYTGELAKNIQYF. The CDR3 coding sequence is TGTGCCAGCAGCTACACAGGGGAATTAGCCAAAAACATTCAGTACTTC.

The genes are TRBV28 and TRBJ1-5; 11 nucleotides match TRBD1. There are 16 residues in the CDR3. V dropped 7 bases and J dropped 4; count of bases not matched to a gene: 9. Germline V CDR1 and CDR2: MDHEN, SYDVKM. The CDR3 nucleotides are TGTGCCAGCAACGATAGGGACAGGGGGTCTAATCAGCCCCAGCATTTT. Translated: CASNDRDRGSNQPQHF.

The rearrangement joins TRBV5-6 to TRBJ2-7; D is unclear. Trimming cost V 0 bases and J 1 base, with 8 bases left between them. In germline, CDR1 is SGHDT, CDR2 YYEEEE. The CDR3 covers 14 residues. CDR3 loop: CASSLGALSYEQYF. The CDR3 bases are TGTGCCAGCAGCTTGGGGGCTTTATCCTACGAGCAGTACTTC.

CDR3 coding DNA: TGTGCCAGCAGCTCCGGGGGACAACCCGGGACAGGGGGCGAGCAGTTCTTC. Translation gives CASSSGGQPGTGGEQFF. The chain links TRBV5-4 to TRBJ2-1; TRBD1 matches 12 bases. The V and J ends lost 3 bases and 10 bases, in that order; junction bases with no gene match: 14. The CDR3 consists of 17 residues. Germline CDR1 SGHNT, CDR2 YYREEE (reference sequence).

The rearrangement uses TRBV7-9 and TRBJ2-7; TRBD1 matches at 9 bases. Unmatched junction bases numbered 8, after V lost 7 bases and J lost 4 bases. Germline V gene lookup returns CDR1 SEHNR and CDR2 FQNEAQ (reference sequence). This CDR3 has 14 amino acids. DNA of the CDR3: TGTGCCAGCACCTTGGACAGGGGAGGTTACGAGCAGTACTTC. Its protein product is CASTLDRGGYEQYF.

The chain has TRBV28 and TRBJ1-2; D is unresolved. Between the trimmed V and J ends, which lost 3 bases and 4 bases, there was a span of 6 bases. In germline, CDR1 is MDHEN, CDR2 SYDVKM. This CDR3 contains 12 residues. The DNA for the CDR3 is TGTGCCAGCAGTTTCCGAGGCTATGGCTACACCTTC. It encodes CASSFRGYGYTF.

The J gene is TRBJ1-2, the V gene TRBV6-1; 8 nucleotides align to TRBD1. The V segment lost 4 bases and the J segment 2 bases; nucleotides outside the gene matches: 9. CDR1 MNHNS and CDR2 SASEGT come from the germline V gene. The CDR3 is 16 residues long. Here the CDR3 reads CASSVTSRGRNYGYTF. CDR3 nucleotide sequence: TGTGCCAGCAGTGTTACGTCCAGGGGGCGAAACTATGGCTACACCTTC.

Here the CDR3 reads CASSPTERGVYEQYF. CDR3 in DNA: TGTGCCAGCAGCCCCACAGAGCGGGGGGTGTACGAGCAGTACTTC. The chain combines TRBV28 with TRBJ2-7; 9 nucleotides line up with TRBD2. Germline values: CDR1 MDHEN, CDR2 SYDVKM. The CDR3 covers 15 residues. Trimming at V came to 6 bases and at J to 4 bases, leaving 10 bases not matched to a gene.

The CDR3 here is CASSPQDRAISYEQYF. The DNA of the CDR3 is TGTGCCAGCAGCCCTCAGGACAGGGCCATCTCCTACGAGCAGTACTTC. The chain combines TRBV14 with TRBJ2-7; 8 bases align to TRBD1. Germline CDR1 SGHDN, CDR2 FVKESK. This CDR3 is 16 amino acids long. The junction had 8 bases not matched to a gene; V was cut back by 4 bases and J by 0 bases.

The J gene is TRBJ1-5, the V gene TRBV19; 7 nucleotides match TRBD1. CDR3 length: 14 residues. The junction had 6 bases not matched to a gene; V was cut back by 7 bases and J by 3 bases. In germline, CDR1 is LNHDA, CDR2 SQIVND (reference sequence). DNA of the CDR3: TGTGCCAGTACCAGGGACAGCGCCAATCAGCCCCAGCATTTT. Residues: CASTRDSANQPQHF.

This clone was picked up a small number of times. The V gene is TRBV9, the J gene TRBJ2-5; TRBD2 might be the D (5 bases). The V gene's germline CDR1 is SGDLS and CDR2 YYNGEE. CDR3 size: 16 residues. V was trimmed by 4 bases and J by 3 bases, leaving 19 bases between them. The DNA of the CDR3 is TGTGCCAGCAGCTCCGGGATAGCGAGGGTTGAAGAGACCCAGTACTTC. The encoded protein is CASSSGIARVEETQYF.

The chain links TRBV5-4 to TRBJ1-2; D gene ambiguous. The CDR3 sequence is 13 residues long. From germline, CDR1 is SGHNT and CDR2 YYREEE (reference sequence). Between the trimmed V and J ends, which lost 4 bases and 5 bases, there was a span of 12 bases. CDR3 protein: CASSAPGSYGYTF. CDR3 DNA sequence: TGTGCCAGCAGCGCTCCGGGGTCTTATGGCTACACCTTC.